The 30 T cell receptor beta chains below come from one sample, sequenced in a study of shared clonotypes between healthy human individuals. The naive CD8 fraction comprised CD45RO-negative cells positively selected for CCR7 and excluded terminally differentiated effector memory CD45RA+ cells. The method was immunoSEQ multiplex PCR; TCRdb's version includes in-frame clones alone and lacks a portion of them. The sample lists over 800,000 clones, around 93% occurring once. The sequencing sample was made of naive CD8+ T cells sorted from blood. These receptors originate from a young man in good health.

The chain recombines TRBV27 with TRBJ2-1, with unresolved D. Trimming removed 4 bases from V and 4 bases from J, with 11 bases in between. This CDR3 is 14 amino acids long. The germline CDR1 and CDR2 sequences are MNHEY and SMNVEV (reference sequence). The CDR3 is CASSYVTKYNEQFF. The CDR3 coding sequence is TGTGCCAGCAGTTATGTGACAAAATACAATGAGCAGTTCTTC.

This clone was recorded once. The V gene is TRBV10-2, the J gene TRBJ2-1, with unresolved D. The V gene's germline CDR1 is WSHSY and CDR2 SAAADI. The CDR3 loop spans 13 amino acids. The V gene lost 8 bases and the J gene lost 4 bases, with 12 bases spanning the gap. In DNA form, the CDR3 reads TGCGCCAGCCACGACGGGCTGTACAATGAGCAGTTCTTC. Translating it yields CASHDGLYNEQFF.

V is TRBV15 and J is TRBJ1-5; unclear D gene. This CDR3 comprises 15 residues. The V end lost 3 bases, the J end lost 0 bases, and 9 bases lay between the germline ends. In germline, CDR1 is LNHNV, CDR2 YYDKDF (reference sequence). The chain's CDR3 is CATSRKGNSNQPQHF. Here the CDR3 DNA reads TGTGCCACCAGCAGGAAAGGCAATAGCAATCAGCCCCAGCATTTT.

This sequence joins TRBV13 and TRBJ1-1; TRBD1 might be the D (6 bases). V lost 7 bases, J lost 1 base, and 7 bases lay in between. The CDR3 runs to 12 residues. Germline CDR1 is PRHDT and CDR2 is FYEKMQ (reference sequence). The CDR3 DNA follows: TGTGCCAGCAAAGGGGGGAACACTGAAGCTTTCTTT. The encoded protein is CASKGGNTEAFF. The full variable domain, completed using reference TRBV13 and TRBJ1-1, is AAGVIQSPRHLIKEKRETATLKCYPIPRHDTVYWYQQGPGQDPQFLISFYEKMQSDKGSIPDRFSAQQFSDYHSELNMSSLELGDSALYFCASKGGNTEAFFGQGTRLTVV.

The gene calls are TRBV29-1 and TRBJ1-2; 9 bases match TRBD1. From germline, CDR1 is SQVTM and CDR2 ANQGSEA. The CDR3 contains 14 residues. The V and J ends lost 3 bases and 5 bases, in that order; junction bases with no gene match: 7. The CDR3 region is CSVDQGQGPYGYTF. CDR3 bases: TGCAGCGTTGACCAGGGACAGGGACCATATGGCTACACCTTC.

This clone occurred a few times. V is TRBV19 and J is TRBJ1-1; D possibly corresponds to TRBD1 (5 bases). There are 15 residues in the CDR3. Trimming left V 2 bases short and J 5 bases short, with 15 bases between. Germline-derived CDR1 and CDR2 are LNHDA and SQIVND (reference sequence). CDR3 nucleotides: TGTGCCAGTAGTATATGGGGCCACCTATGGACTGAAGCTTTCTTT. It translates to CASSIWGHLWTEAFF.

The chain links TRBV5-6 to TRBJ2-7; D gene ambiguous. The ends were cut back, 0 bases at V and 3 bases at J, with 10 bases in the middle. This CDR3 region has 14 residues. CDR1 SGHDT and CDR2 YYEEEE come from the germline V gene. CDR3 sequence reads: CASSLGGSFYEQYF. The DNA of the CDR3 is TGTGCCAGCAGCTTGGGGGGATCCTTCTACGAGCAGTACTTC.

The J gene is TRBJ2-7, the V gene TRBV14; D is unresolved. Germline V gene sequence: CDR1 SGHDN, CDR2 FVKESK. Trimming took off 1 base at V and 3 bases at J, with 10 bases between the two ends. This CDR3 is built from 14 residues. CDR3 sequence: CASSQATDYYEQYF. The CDR3 bases are TGTGCCAGCAGCCAAGCCACGGATTACTACGAGCAGTACTTC.

This sequence joins TRBV5-1 and TRBJ2-1, with D possibly TRBD1 on 6 matching bases. CDR1 and CDR2 (germline): SGHRS, YFSETQ. V lost 4 bases and J 7 bases, leaving 15 bases between the germline ends. The CDR3 has 14 residues. Here the CDR3 DNA reads TGCGCCAGCAGCAGCTCAGGGGAAACGAATGAGCAGTTCTTC. It encodes CASSSSGETNEQFF. Filled out from reference TRBV5-1 and TRBJ2-1, the complete variable domain reads KAGVTQTPRYLIKTRGQQVTLSCSPISGHRSVSWYQQTPGQGLQFLFEYFSETQRNKGNFPGRFSGRQFSNSRSEMNVSTLELGDSALYLCASSSSGETNEQFFGPGTRLTVL.

This chain uses TRBV6-1 with TRBJ2-7; no reliable D call. Germline-derived CDR1 and CDR2 are MNHNS and SASEGT. This CDR3 is built from 15 residues. The V and J ends lost 1 base and 0 bases respectively, with 10 bases between them. The CDR3 nucleotides read TGTGCCAGCAGTGAAGGAGCCTTACCCTCCTACGAGCAGTACTTC. It translates to CASSEGALPSYEQYF.

The chain combines TRBV10-1 with TRBJ2-3, with 8 nucleotides matching TRBD2. The CDR3 has 19 amino acids. The J segment lost 6 bases and the V segment lost 0 bases, leaving 17 bases of the junction unmatched. The V gene's germline CDR1 is WNHNN and CDR2 SYGVQD (reference sequence). The CDR3 sequence is CASSESMRGSGDVSDTQYF. The CDR3 nucleotides read TGCGCCAGCAGTGAGTCGATGCGGGGTAGCGGGGACGTGTCGGATACGCAGTATTTT.

This clone was detected only a few times. This sequence joins TRBV7-7 and TRBJ2-7; possibly TRBD2 for D (6 bases). Germline values: CDR1 SSHAT, CDR2 FNYEAQ (reference sequence). The ends were cut back, 3 bases at V and 5 bases at J, with 17 bases in the middle. The CDR3 contains 15 residues. CDR3 amino acids: CASSFSVGREDEQYF. CDR3 bases: TGTGCCAGCAGCTTTAGCGTGGGCAGGGAGGACGAGCAGTACTTC.

This rearrangement joins TRBV4-1 to TRBJ1-5, with 9 bases aligning to TRBD1. With 2 bases clipped from V and 4 bases from J, the junction kept 3 bases outside the gene matches. The CDR3 extends over 15 amino acids. In germline, CDR1 is MGHRA, CDR2 YSYEKL. The CDR3 DNA reads as TGCGCCAGCAGCCAACTGGGACAGGGAAATCAGCCCCAGCATTTT. Residues: CASSQLGQGNQPQHF.

This chain links TRBV18 with TRBJ2-5, with TRBD2 matching 8 bases. The V gene's germline CDR1 is KGHSH and CDR2 LQKENI. With V trimmed by 2 bases and J by 2 bases, 16 bases remained unmatched. The CDR3 spans 19 residues. The CDR3 here is CASSPDGGLAGYLQETQYF. CDR3 nucleotide sequence: TGTGCCAGCTCACCAGACGGAGGATTAGCGGGATACCTGCAAGAGACCCAGTACTTC.

With regard to this clone: The sample has other DNA sequences that encode this CDR3 too. The chain employs TRBV11-2 and TRBJ2-7; D unresolved. The CDR3 runs 14 residues. V was cut by 1 base and J by 0 bases, with 7 bases left in between. In germline, CDR1 is SGHAT, CDR2 FQNNGV. CDR3 sequence (DNA): TGTGCCAGCAGCTTAGGGGGAAGCTCCTACGAGCAGTACTTC. It codes for CASSLGGSSYEQYF.

The chain recombines TRBV18 with TRBJ2-5; D possibly uses TRBD1 or TRBD2 (5 bases each). V lost 1 base, J lost 2 bases, and 20 bases lay in between. The CDR3 spans 18 residues. Germline V CDR1 and CDR2: KGHSH, LQKENI. The CDR3, as DNA: TGTGCCAGCTCACCACGTCGCCAGGGACGGTCACTACAAGAGACCCAGTACTTC. Its protein product is CASSPRRQGRSLQETQYF.

The chain couples TRBV10-3 to TRBJ2-1; D is uncertain. There are 11 residues in the CDR3. V gave up 4 bases and J gave up 9 bases, with 7 bases separating them. CDR1 is ENHRY, CDR2 SYGVKD, per germline. In nucleotides, the CDR3 is TGTGCCATCAGTGTTGCTAGTGAGCAGTTCTTC. Amino acids: CAISVASEQFF.

This clone was observed a handful of times. Other DNA sequences in this sample translate to the same CDR3. The chain has TRBV9 and TRBJ2-7; possibly TRBD2 for D (5 bases). This CDR3 has 14 amino acids. V dropped 0 bases and J dropped 1 base, with 8 bases sitting between them. Looked up from germline, CDR1 is SGDLS and CDR2 is YYNGEE. CDR3 bases: TGTGCCAGCAGCGTAGGAGGGCGATCCTACGAGCAGTACTTC. This translates into CASSVGGRSYEQYF. Full variable domain (rest looked up from reference TRBV9 and TRBJ2-7): DSGVTQTPKHLITATGQRVTLRCSPRSGDLSVYWYQQSLDQGLQFLIQYYNGEERAKGNILERFSAQQFPDLHSELNLSSLELGDSALYFCASSVGGRSYEQYFGPGTRLTVT.

The chain is built from TRBV5-1 and TRBJ2-1; D is unclear. This CDR3 has 13 residues. CDR1 and CDR2 from the germline V gene are SGHRS and YFSETQ. Trimming left V 0 bases short and J 4 bases short, with 5 bases between. The DNA for the CDR3 is TGCGCCAGCAGCTTGGCCCGGTACAATGAGCAGTTCTTC. It is translated as CASSLARYNEQFF. Drawing the rest from reference TRBV5-1 and TRBJ2-1, the complete variable domain is KAGVTQTPRYLIKTRGQQVTLSCSPISGHRSVSWYQQTPGQGLQFLFEYFSETQRNKGNFPGRFSGRQFSNSRSEMNVSTLELGDSALYLCASSLARYNEQFFGPGTRLTVL.

Here the CDR3 DNA reads TGTGCCAGCAGTTTCGTCGAAAATCAGCCCCAGCATTTT. This gives the protein CASSFVENQPQHF. The V gene is TRBV27, the J gene TRBJ1-5, with D uncertain. The CDR3 is 13 amino acids. The V end was cut by 3 bases, the J end by 4 bases, with 7 bases between. Germline-derived CDR1 and CDR2 are MNHEY and SMNVEV (reference sequence).

J is TRBJ1-1 and V is TRBV7-9; D is unresolved. CDR1 SEHNR and CDR2 FQNEAQ come from the germline V gene (reference sequence). V shed 0 bases and J shed 8 bases, with 4 bases lying between them. The CDR3 spans 11 residues. CDR3 sequence reads: CASSLAREAFF. The CDR3 coding sequence is TGTGCCAGCAGCTTAGCCCGCGAAGCTTTCTTT.

The J gene is TRBJ2-7, the V gene TRBV18, with unresolved D. The V gene lost 2 bases and the J gene lost 0 bases, with 5 bases spanning the gap. This CDR3 is built from 13 residues. Germline CDR1 and CDR2: KGHSH and LQKENI. CDR3 coding DNA: TGTGCCAGCTCACCATCCTTCTCCTACGAGCAGTACTTC. It yields the protein CASSPSFSYEQYF.

V is TRBV7-9 and J is TRBJ2-5, with 8 bases fitting TRBD1. CDR3 size: 18 residues. Per germline, CDR1 SEHNR and CDR2 FQNEAQ (reference sequence). Unmatched junction bases numbered 10, after V lost 1 base and J lost 0 bases. The chain's CDR3 is CASSLVTGDLAYQETQYF. The CDR3, as DNA: TGTGCCAGCAGCTTAGTGACAGGGGACCTGGCGTACCAAGAGACCCAGTACTTC.

With regard to this clone: One end of the junction is discordant with germline, which a read error may explain. CDR3 nucleotide sequence: TGTGCCACCAGTTATAACGACTCACCATCTAGGGAGCAGTACTTC. Amino acids: CATSYNDSPSREQYF. V is TRBV6-6 and J is TRBJ2-7; D ambiguous. Germline CDR1 and CDR2: MNHNY and SVGAGI (reference sequence). This CDR3 is 15 amino acids long.

The rearrangement joins TRBV9 to TRBJ2-5; either TRBD1 or TRBD2 may supply D (5 bases each). The germline V gene has CDR1 SGDLS and CDR2 YYNGEE. The V gene lost 0 bases and the J gene lost 2 bases, with 14 bases spanning the gap. CDR3 size: 16 residues. CDR3 DNA sequence: TGTGCCAGCAGCGTAGGAGGGACGAAGCGGCAAGAGACCCAGTACTTC. Amino acid sequence: CASSVGGTKRQETQYF.

CDR3 in amino acids: CASSFLSRDEQYF. The CDR3 bases are TGTGCCAGCAGTTTTCTTTCCAGGGACGAGCAGTACTTC. J is TRBJ2-7 and V is TRBV27; weak D call: TRBD1 (5 bases). The V end lost 3 bases, the J end lost 5 bases, and 11 bases lay between the germline ends. CDR1 and CDR2 from the germline V gene are MNHEY and SMNVEV (reference sequence). CDR3 length: 13 amino acids.

The V gene is TRBV27, the J gene TRBJ2-7; D gene ambiguous. Germline assignment: CDR1 MNHEY and CDR2 SMNVEV (reference sequence). CDR3 length equals 13 residues. The germline V and J ends were trimmed by 3 bases and 0 bases, with 6 bases remaining between them. The CDR3 sequence is CASSFVASYEQYF. As DNA, the CDR3 is TGTGCCAGCAGTTTTGTAGCCTCCTACGAGCAGTACTTC.

J is TRBJ2-1 and V is TRBV18, with 15 bases lining up with TRBD2. The CDR3 runs 16 residues. The germline V gene encodes CDR1 KGHSH and CDR2 LQKENI. The junction had 4 bases not matched to a gene; V was cut back by 3 bases and J by 7 bases. CDR3 sequence reads: CASSPAGTSGRNEQFF. CDR3 sequence (DNA): TGTGCCAGCTCACCTGCCGGGACTAGCGGGAGGAATGAGCAGTTCTTC.

The rearrangement joins TRBV7-2 to TRBJ2-7, with a weak D call TRBD2 (5 bases). Trimming took 3 bases from V and 0 from J, leaving 12 bases between them. Germline CDR1 is SGHTA and CDR2 is FQGNSA. CDR3 length: 15 residues. CDR3 sequence: CASSFPWTGSYEQYF. The CDR3 nucleotides read TGTGCCAGCAGCTTTCCCTGGACTGGCTCCTACGAGCAGTACTTC.

The genes are TRBV7-8 and TRBJ2-3; TRBD2 matches at 10 bases. Germline values: CDR1 SGHVS, CDR2 FQNEAQ. The length of the CDR3 is 15 residues. Unmatched junction bases numbered 4, after V lost 5 bases and J lost 2 bases. For the CDR3, the DNA is TGTGCCAGCAGCCCAGGGACTAGCGACACAGATACGCAGTATTTT. Its protein is CASSPGTSDTDTQYF.